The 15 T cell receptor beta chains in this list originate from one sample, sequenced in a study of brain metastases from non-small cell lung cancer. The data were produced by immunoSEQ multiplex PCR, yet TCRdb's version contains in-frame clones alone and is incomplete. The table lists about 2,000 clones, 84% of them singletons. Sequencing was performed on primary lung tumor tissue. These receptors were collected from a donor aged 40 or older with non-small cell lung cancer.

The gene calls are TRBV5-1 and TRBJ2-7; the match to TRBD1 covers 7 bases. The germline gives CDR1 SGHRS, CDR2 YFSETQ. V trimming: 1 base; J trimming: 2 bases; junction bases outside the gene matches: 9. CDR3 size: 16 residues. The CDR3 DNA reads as TGCGCCAGCAGCTTGTTGAGAGGGGGCGGCACCTACGAGCAGTACTTC. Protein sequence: CASSLLRGGGTYEQYF.

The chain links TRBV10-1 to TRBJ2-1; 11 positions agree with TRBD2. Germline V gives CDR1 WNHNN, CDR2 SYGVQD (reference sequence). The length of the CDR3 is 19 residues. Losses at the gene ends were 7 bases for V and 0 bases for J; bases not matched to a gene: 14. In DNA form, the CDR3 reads TGCGCCAGCACCACCGACGTAGCGGGAGGGCCGAACTCCTACAATGAGCAGTTCTTC. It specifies CASTTDVAGGPNSYNEQFF.

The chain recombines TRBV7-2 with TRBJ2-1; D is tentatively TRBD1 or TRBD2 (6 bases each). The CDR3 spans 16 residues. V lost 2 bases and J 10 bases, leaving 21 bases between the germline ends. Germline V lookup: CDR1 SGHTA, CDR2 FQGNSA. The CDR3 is CASSLQKGEQGGEQFF. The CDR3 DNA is TGTGCCAGCAGCTTACAAAAGGGGGAACAAGGAGGGGAGCAGTTCTTC.

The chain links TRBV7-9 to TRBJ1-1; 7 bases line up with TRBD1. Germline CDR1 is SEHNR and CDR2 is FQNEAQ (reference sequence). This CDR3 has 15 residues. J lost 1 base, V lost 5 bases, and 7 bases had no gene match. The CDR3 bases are TGTGCCAGCAGCCCCACCGGGACAGAGAACACTGAAGCTTTCTTT. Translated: CASSPTGTENTEAFF.

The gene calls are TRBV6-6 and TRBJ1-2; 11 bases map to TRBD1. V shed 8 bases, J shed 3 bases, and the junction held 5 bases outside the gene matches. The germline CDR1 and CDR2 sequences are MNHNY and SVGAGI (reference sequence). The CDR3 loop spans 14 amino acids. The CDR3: CASRDRGTHYGYTF. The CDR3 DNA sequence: TGTGCCAGCCGGGACAGGGGGACTCACTATGGCTACACCTTC.

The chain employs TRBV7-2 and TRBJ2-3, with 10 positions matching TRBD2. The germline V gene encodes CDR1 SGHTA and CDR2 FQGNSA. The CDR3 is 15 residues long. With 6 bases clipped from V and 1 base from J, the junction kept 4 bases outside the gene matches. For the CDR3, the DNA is TGTGCCAGCAGGGCCGGGACTAGCGGCACAGATACGCAGTATTTT. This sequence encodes CASRAGTSGTDTQYF.

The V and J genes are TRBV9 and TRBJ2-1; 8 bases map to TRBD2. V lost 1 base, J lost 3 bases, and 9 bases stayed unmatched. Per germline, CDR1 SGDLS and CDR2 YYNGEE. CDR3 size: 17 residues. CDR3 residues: CASSVPDVAGYYNEQFF. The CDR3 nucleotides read TGTGCCAGCAGCGTACCCGATGTAGCGGGATACTACAATGAGCAGTTCTTC.

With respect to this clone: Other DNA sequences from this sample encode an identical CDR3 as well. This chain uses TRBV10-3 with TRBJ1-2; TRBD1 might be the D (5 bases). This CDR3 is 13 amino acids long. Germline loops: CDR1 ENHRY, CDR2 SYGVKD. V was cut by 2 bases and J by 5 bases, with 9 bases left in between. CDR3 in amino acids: CAISEGHPYGYTF. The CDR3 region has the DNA TGTGCCATCAGTGAGGGACATCCTTATGGCTACACCTTC.

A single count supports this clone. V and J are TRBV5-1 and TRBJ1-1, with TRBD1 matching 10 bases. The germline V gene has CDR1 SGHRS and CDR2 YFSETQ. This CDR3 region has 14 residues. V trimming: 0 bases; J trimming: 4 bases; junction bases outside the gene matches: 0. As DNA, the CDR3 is TGCGCCAGCAGCTTGGGGACAGGGGGCACTGAAGCTTTCTTT. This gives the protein CASSLGTGGTEAFF.

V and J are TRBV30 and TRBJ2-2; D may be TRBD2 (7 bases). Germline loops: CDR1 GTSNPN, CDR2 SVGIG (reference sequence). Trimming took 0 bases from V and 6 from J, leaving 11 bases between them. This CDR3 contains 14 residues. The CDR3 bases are TGTGCCTGGAGTGTACGGGGGGCGCCCGGGGAGCTGTTTTTT. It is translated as CAWSVRGAPGELFF.

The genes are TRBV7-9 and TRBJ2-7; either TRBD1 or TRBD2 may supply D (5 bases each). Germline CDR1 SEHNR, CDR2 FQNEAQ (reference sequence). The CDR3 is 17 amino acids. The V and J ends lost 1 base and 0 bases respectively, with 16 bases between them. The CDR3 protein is CASSLVVGASFSYEQYF. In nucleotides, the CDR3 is TGTGCCAGCAGCTTAGTCGTCGGGGCTAGCTTCTCCTACGAGCAGTACTTC.

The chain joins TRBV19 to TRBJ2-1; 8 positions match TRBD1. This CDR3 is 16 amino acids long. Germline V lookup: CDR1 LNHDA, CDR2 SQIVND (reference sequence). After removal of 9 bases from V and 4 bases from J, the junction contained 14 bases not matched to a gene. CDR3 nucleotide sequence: TGTGCCAGCAGGGGGCTGAGGGGTCCGACTTACAATGAGCAGTTCTTC. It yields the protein CASRGLRGPTYNEQFF.

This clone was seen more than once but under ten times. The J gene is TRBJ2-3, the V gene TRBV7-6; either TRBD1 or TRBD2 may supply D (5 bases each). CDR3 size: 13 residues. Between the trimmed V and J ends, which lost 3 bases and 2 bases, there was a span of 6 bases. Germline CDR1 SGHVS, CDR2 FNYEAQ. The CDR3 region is CASSFGTTDTQYF. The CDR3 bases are TGTGCCAGCAGCTTCGGGACCACAGATACGCAGTATTTT.

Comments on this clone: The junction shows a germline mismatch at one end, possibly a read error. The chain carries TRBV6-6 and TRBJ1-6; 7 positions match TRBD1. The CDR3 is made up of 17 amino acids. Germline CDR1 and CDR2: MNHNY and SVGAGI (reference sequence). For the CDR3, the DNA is TGTGCCAGCAGTCCCACGACAGGGTCAATAGCGGGTTCACTCCTCCACTTT. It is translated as CASSPTTGSIAGSLLHF.

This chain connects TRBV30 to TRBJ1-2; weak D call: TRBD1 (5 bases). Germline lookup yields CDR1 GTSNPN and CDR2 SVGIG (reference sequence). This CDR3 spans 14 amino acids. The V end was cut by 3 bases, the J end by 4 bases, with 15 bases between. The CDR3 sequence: CAWRDPGTAYGYTF. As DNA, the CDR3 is TGTGCCTGGAGGGATCCCGGGACGGCCTATGGCTACACCTTC.